This T cell receptor (beta chain) was identified during a study of blood T cell repertoires in COVID-19. The table lists this clone with a few counts. The V gene lost 4 bases and the J gene lost 9 bases, with 16 bases spanning the gap. Germline CDR1 and CDR2: SGHKS and YYEKEE (reference sequence). This CDR3 is built from 14 residues. TCRdb keeps only in-frame clones here, not all; method: immunoSEQ multiplex PCR. Of about 95,000 clones in the sample, about four fifths are singletons; the top ten hold about a quarter. Material for sequencing was peripheral blood. V is TRBV5-5 and J is TRBJ2-2; D is perhaps TRBD2 (6 bases). The origin of this receptor is a human donor in a cohort sampled during active COVID-19. This CDR3 is CASSGEEITRELFF. CDR3 DNA sequence: TGTGCCAGCAGCGGGGAGGAAATTACTCGGGAGCTGTTTTTT.